Listed here are 21 T cell receptor beta chains from one sample, sequenced in a study of T cells after yellow fever vaccination. TCRdb processed the 5' RACE reads anew with MiXCR; each CDR3 protein has one entry. The sample carries about 630,000 distinct CDR3 sequences, 10% to 15% recorded once. The sample was PBMCs, taken on the day of the yellow fever booster vaccination. The receptors derive from a man under 40 who received the YFV17D yellow fever vaccine.

A few counts support this clonotype. The chain has TRBV4-2 and TRBJ2-6; D not resolved. The CDR3 is made up of 14 amino acids. Trimming took 7 bases from V and 1 from J, leaving 8 bases between them. From germline, CDR1 is LGHNA and CDR2 YNFKEQ. For the CDR3, the DNA is TGTGCCAGCATGGAAGGTTCTGGGGCCAACGTCCTGACTTTC. Protein product: CASMEGSGANVLTF.

The DNA for the CDR3 is TGCGCCAGCAGCTTCTCCGAGGGACCACCTAGGGAGCAGTTCTTC. Translating gives CASSFSEGPPREQFF. V is TRBV5-1 and J is TRBJ2-1, with D possibly called TRBD1 or TRBD2 (5 bases each). Trimming shortened V by 2 bases and J by 10 bases, and 19 bases separated the two germline ends. Germline loops: CDR1 SGHRS, CDR2 YFSETQ. The length of the CDR3 is 15 residues.

This clonotype has at least ten counts. The chain links TRBV5-5 to TRBJ2-2; 8 nucleotides line up with TRBD2. Germline V gene sequence: CDR1 SGHKS, CDR2 YYEKEE (reference sequence). This CDR3 comprises 15 residues. V shed 6 bases and J 6 bases; nucleotides not matched to a gene: 10. The CDR3 reads CASTPGLGISGELFF. The CDR3 DNA sequence: TGTGCCAGCACCCCGGGACTAGGGATCTCCGGGGAGCTGTTTTTT.

The chain is built from TRBV5-1 and TRBJ2-2, with D possibly being TRBD1 or TRBD2 (5 bases each). V was cut by 3 bases and J by 0 bases, with 12 bases left in between. There are 16 residues in the CDR3. Looked up from germline, CDR1 is SGHRS and CDR2 is YFSETQ. CDR3 DNA: TGCGCCAGCAGCTCGATTGGGACGGCGAACACCGGGGAGCTGTTTTTT. It is translated as CASSSIGTANTGELFF.

This clonotype was counted a few times. The gene calls are TRBV6-1 and TRBJ2-2; TRBD1 matches at 9 bases. This CDR3 region has 16 residues. CDR1 is MNHNS and CDR2 is SASEGT in the germline V gene. The J segment lost 8 bases and the V segment lost 6 bases, leaving 13 bases of the junction unmatched. The CDR3 loop reads CASSTTGGIPGGELFF. The CDR3 nucleotides read TGTGCCAGCAGCACGACAGGGGGTATTCCCGGGGGGGAGCTGTTTTTT.

Comments on this clonotype: One end of the junction varies from germline; a read error may be responsible. This sequence joins TRBV7-2 and TRBJ1-5; D call uncertain. Germline-derived CDR1 and CDR2 are SGHTA and FQGNSA. The CDR3 covers 15 residues. The CDR3 DNA is TGTGCCAGCAGCTTAGCGCCTGGGAATAATCTGCCCCAGCATTTT. Protein product: CASSLAPGNNLPQHF.

This clonotype was counted only a few times. The chain has TRBV19 and TRBJ1-1, with D unclear. The CDR3 sequence is 16 residues long. From germline, CDR1 is LNHDA and CDR2 SQIVND (reference sequence). Trimming shortened V by 5 bases and J by 0 bases, and 16 bases separated the two germline ends. CDR3 in amino acids: CASSVTVRSLNTEAFF. Here the CDR3 DNA reads TGTGCCAGTAGTGTGACGGTCCGGTCCTTGAACACTGAAGCTTTCTTT. Filled out from reference TRBV19 and TRBJ1-1, the complete variable domain reads DGGITQSPKYLFRKEGQNVTLSCEQNLNHDAMYWYRQDPGQGLRLIYYSQIVNDFQKGDIAEGYSVSREKKESFPLTVTSAQKNPTAFYLCASSVTVRSLNTEAFFGQGTRLTVV.

There are a few counts of this clonotype. V gene TRBV10-3 combines with J gene TRBJ2-1; 8 nucleotides match TRBD2. V dropped 0 bases and J dropped 9; count of bases not matched to a gene: 13. The CDR3 totals 17 residues. CDR1 ENHRY and CDR2 SYGVKD come from the germline V gene. The CDR3 is CAISESTRGAGVGEQFF. The CDR3 nucleotides read TGTGCCATCAGTGAGTCGACTCGTGGAGCGGGAGTGGGTGAGCAGTTCTTC.

The rearrangement links TRBV5-1 to TRBJ2-6; D not resolved. The CDR3 spans 15 residues. With 3 bases removed from V and 2 bases from J, the gap between germline ends came to 9 bases. Germline CDR1 reads SGHRS; CDR2 reads YFSETQ. CDR3 DNA: TGCGCCAGCAGCTCCGACACGCCTGGGGCCAACGTCCTGACTTTC. Encoded protein: CASSSDTPGANVLTF.

This clonotype was counted a few times. The CDR3 sequence is CASSPAQGREQYF. CDR3 in DNA: TGTGCCAGCAGCCCAGCACAGGGTCGCGAGCAGTACTTC. The chain links TRBV7-3 to TRBJ2-7, with a weak D call TRBD1 (6 bases). CDR1 and CDR2 from the germline V gene are SGHTA and FQGTGA. Trimming left V 5 bases short and J 6 bases short, with 14 bases between. This CDR3 contains 13 residues.

This clonotype came up a few times. The chain couples TRBV11-3 to TRBJ2-4; unclear D gene. Germline CDR1 SGHNT, CDR2 YENEEA. The CDR3 consists of 13 residues. The ends were cut back, 0 bases at V and 5 bases at J, with 5 bases in the middle. CDR3 bases: TGTGCCAGCAGCTTAGATACAGAAAACATTCAGTACTTC. Protein sequence: CASSLDTENIQYF. The variable domain in full, completed from reference TRBV11-3 and TRBJ2-4, reads EAGVVQSPRYKIIEKKQPVAFWCNPISGHNTLYWYLQNLGQGPELLIRYENEEAVDDSQLPKDRFSAERLKGVDSTLKIQPAELGDSAVYLCASSLDTENIQYFGAGTRLSVL.

The V gene is TRBV7-2, the J gene TRBJ2-1; D unresolved. Germline assignment: CDR1 SGHTA and CDR2 FQGNSA. The CDR3 extends over 14 amino acids. The V end was cut by 7 bases, the J end by 0 bases, with 10 bases between. The CDR3 DNA is TGTGCCAGCACCATCCATAGCTCCTACAATGAGCAGTTCTTC. It yields the protein CASTIHSSYNEQFF.

This chain links TRBV27 with TRBJ1-6, with 8 bases identical to TRBD1. Germline V lookup: CDR1 MNHEY, CDR2 SMNVEV (reference sequence). The junction had 8 bases not matched to a gene; V was cut back by 5 bases and J by 5 bases. CDR3 length: 16 amino acids. CDR3 loop: CASSLRTGRNNSPLHF. CDR3 bases: TGTGCCAGCAGTCTCCGGACAGGGAGGAATAATTCACCCCTCCACTTT.

This clonotype was recorded at least ten times. V and J are TRBV10-3 and TRBJ2-5; 9 bases match TRBD1. This CDR3 region has 14 residues. V shed 6 bases, J shed 3 bases, and the junction held 5 bases outside the gene matches. Germline assignment: CDR1 ENHRY and CDR2 SYGVKD. CDR3 in amino acids: CAIRMDRGEETQYF. CDR3 coding DNA: TGTGCCATCAGGATGGACAGGGGCGAAGAGACCCAGTACTTC.

This clonotype was recorded a few times. This chain joins TRBV20-1 and TRBJ2-2; 8 bases align to TRBD1. This CDR3 has 13 amino acids. Germline CDR1 DFQATT, CDR2 SNEGSKA (reference sequence). J gave up 7 bases and V 2 bases, and 3 bases lay outside the gene matches. The CDR3 DNA is TGCAGTGCTAGACAGGGGGCGGACGGGGAGCTGTTTTTT. Amino acids: CSARQGADGELFF.

V is TRBV12-3 or TRBV12-4 and J is TRBJ2-7, with TRBD2 matching over 8 bases. J gave up 0 bases and V 2 bases, and 6 bases lay outside the gene matches. This CDR3 region has 16 residues. CDR3 region: CASSLQLAGSSYEQYF. CDR3 DNA: TGTGCCAGCAGTTTACAGCTAGCGGGTAGCTCCTACGAGCAGTACTTC.

The genes are TRBV29-1 and TRBJ2-5; D gene unclear. CDR1 SQVTM and CDR2 ANQGSEA come from the germline V gene. Trimming removed 4 bases at V and 2 bases at J, with 8 bases between. The CDR3 consists of 12 residues. The chain's CDR3 is CSVVGPQETQYF. In DNA form, the CDR3 reads TGCAGCGTTGTAGGCCCACAAGAGACCCAGTACTTC.

This clonotype has just a few counts. The rearrangement links TRBV14 to TRBJ2-5, with 9 bases matching TRBD2. The CDR3 totals 16 residues. In germline, CDR1 is SGHDN, CDR2 FVKESK. The ends lost 3 bases at V and 1 base at J; junction bases unmatched: 6. CDR3 amino acids: CASSQVTSGLQETQYF. For the CDR3, the DNA is TGTGCCAGCAGCCAGGTGACTAGCGGCCTCCAAGAGACCCAGTACTTC.

This clonotype has ten or more counts. V gene TRBV20-1 combines with J gene TRBJ2-1; TRBD1 might be the D (6 bases). Germline V gene sequence: CDR1 DFQATT, CDR2 SNEGSKA (reference sequence). CDR3 length: 14 amino acids. The V and J ends lost 3 bases and 7 bases respectively, with 16 bases between them. The CDR3 nucleotides are TGCAGTGCTAGGGGTGGGGGCGAGGTAAATGAGCAGTTCTTC. The encoded protein is CSARGGGEVNEQFF.

This clonotype has only a few counts. Here the CDR3 DNA reads TGCGCCAGCAGCCAGGGTGGCGCGGGAGAACTCTACAATGAGCAGTTCTTC. It yields the protein CASSQGGAGELYNEQFF. The chain combines TRBV5-1 with TRBJ2-1; the match to TRBD2 covers 7 bases. The length of the CDR3 is 17 residues. Germline V CDR1 and CDR2: SGHRS, YFSETQ. Trimming removed 4 bases from V and 3 bases from J; junction bases left unmatched: 13.

This clonotype was recorded a few times. The CDR3 sequence: CASSFQTGVGDTQYF. The CDR3 bases are TGTGCCAGCAGCTTCCAGACAGGGGTGGGAGATACGCAGTATTTT. The rearrangement joins TRBV7-2 to TRBJ2-3; 8 bases line up with TRBD1. The CDR3 contains 15 residues. The V segment lost 3 bases and the J segment 5 bases; nucleotides outside the gene matches: 7. Germline V lookup: CDR1 SGHTA, CDR2 FQGNSA.